The present TCR beta chain was sequenced within a study of blood T cell repertoires in COVID-19. Study as a whole: From the United States, Italy and Spain came samples of acute and convalescent COVID-19. Sources were T cells, B-cell-depleted T cells, or PBMCs; the material itself was cDNA or gDNA.

V lost 2 bases to trimming and J lost 0 bases, with 14 bases between them. The length of the CDR3 is 16 residues. Germline CDR1 reads MNHEY; CDR2 reads SVGEGT. In the study's own analysis: Estimated nucleated cell counts came from reference gene primer amplification. Data came from immunoSEQ multiplex PCR; TCRdb stores just in-frame clones and leaves some out. V and J calls and clone size are given by that table; D and trimming were obtained from the DNA. The data show around 20,000 clones, approximately 93% seen once. This receptor was obtained from a woman aged 50 to 60 with active COVID-19. J is TRBJ2-7 and V is TRBV6-2 or TRBV6-3; TRBD1 is a possible D gene (8 bases). Sequencing input: peripheral blood. The CDR3 coding sequence is TGTGCCAGCAGTTACGGGGGGGACAGGCACTCCTACGAGCAGTACTTC. Translating gives CASSYGGDRHSYEQYF.